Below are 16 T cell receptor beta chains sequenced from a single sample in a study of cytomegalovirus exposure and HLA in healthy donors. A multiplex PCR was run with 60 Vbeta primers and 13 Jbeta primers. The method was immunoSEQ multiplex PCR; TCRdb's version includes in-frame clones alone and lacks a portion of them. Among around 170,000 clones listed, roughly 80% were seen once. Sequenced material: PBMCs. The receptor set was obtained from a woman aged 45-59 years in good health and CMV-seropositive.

The CDR3 is CASSLAGQGGTEAFF. The CDR3 bases are TGCGCCAGCAGCTTGGCCGGGCAGGGGGGCACTGAAGCTTTCTTT. This chain links TRBV5-1 with TRBJ1-1, with 7 bases aligning to TRBD1. Germline V gene sequence: CDR1 SGHRS, CDR2 YFSETQ. Trimming removed 0 bases from V and 4 bases from J; junction bases left unmatched: 6. This CDR3 spans 15 amino acids.

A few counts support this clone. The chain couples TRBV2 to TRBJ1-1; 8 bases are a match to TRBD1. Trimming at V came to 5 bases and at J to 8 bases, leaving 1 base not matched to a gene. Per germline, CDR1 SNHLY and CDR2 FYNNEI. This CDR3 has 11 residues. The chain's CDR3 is CASSWDREAFF. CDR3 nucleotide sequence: TGTGCCAGCAGTTGGGACAGGGAAGCTTTCTTT.

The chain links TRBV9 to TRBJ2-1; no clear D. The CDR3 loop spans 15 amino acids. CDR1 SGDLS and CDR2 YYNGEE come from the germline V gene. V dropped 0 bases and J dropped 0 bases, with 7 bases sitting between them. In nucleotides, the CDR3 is TGTGCCAGCAGCGTAGGAGGAAACTCCTACAATGAGCAGTTCTTC. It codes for CASSVGGNSYNEQFF. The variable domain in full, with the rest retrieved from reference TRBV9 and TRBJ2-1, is DSGVTQTPKHLITATGQRVTLRCSPRSGDLSVYWYQQSLDQGLQFLIQYYNGEERAKGNILERFSAQQFPDLHSELNLSSLELGDSALYFCASSVGGNSYNEQFFGPGTRLTVL.

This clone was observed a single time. CDR3 amino acids: CASRPTGDYGYTF. DNA of the CDR3: TGTGCCAGCAGGCCCACAGGGGACTATGGCTACACCTTC. The chain couples TRBV6-1 to TRBJ1-2; 7 bases align to TRBD1. The junction had 4 bases not matched to a gene; V was cut back by 6 bases and J by 3 bases. In germline, CDR1 is MNHNS, CDR2 SASEGT. The CDR3 extends over 13 amino acids.

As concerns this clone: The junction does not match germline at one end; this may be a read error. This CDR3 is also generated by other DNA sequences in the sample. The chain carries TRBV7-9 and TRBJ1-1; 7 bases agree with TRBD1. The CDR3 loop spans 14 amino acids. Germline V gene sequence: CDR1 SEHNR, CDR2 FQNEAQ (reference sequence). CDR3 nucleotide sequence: TGTTCCAGCAGCCGACAGGGAGGGAACACTGAAGCTTTCTTT. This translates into CSSSRQGGNTEAFF.

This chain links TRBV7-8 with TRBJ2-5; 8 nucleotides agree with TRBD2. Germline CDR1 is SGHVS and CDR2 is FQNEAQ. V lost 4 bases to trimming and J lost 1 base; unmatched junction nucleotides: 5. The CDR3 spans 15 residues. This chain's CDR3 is CASSSRAGGQETQYF. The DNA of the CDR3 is TGTGCCAGCAGCTCTAGGGCGGGGGGCCAAGAGACCCAGTACTTC. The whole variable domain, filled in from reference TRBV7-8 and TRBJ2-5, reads GAGVSQSPRYKVAKRGQDVALRCDPISGHVSLFWYQQALGQGPEFLTYFQNEAQLDKSGLPSDRFFAERPEGSVSTLKIQRTQQEDSAVYLCASSSRAGGQETQYFGPGTRLLVL.

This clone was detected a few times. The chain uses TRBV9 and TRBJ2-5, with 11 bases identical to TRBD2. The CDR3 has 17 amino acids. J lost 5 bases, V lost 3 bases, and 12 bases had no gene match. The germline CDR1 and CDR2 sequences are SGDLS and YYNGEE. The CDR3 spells CASSAGGSGGAWETQYF. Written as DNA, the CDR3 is TGTGCCAGCAGCGCCGGAGGTAGCGGGGGGGCCTGGGAGACCCAGTACTTC.

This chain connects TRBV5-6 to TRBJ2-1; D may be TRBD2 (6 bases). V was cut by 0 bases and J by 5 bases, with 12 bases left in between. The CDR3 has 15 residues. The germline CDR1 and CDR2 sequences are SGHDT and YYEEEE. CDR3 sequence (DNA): TGTGCCAGCAGCTTGGCCTGGATAGCGGACAATGAGCAGTTCTTC. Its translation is CASSLAWIADNEQFF.

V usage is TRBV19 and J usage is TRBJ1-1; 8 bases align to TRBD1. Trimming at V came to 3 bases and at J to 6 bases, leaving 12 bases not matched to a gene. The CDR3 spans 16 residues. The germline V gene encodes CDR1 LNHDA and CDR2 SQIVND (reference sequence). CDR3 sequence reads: CASSMRVDRVSAEAFF. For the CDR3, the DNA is TGTGCCAGTAGTATGAGGGTGGACAGGGTATCGGCTGAAGCTTTCTTT.

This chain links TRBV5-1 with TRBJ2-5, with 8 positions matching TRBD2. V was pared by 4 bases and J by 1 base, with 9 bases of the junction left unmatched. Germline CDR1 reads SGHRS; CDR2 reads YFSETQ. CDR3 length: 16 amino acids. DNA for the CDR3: TGCGCCAGCAGCCGGGGGGCGGGGGGACCCCAAGAGACCCAGTACTTC. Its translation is CASSRGAGGPQETQYF.

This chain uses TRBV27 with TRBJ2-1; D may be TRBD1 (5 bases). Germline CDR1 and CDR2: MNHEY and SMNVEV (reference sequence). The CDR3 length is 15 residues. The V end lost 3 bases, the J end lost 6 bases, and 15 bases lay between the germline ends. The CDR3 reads CASSFVAGPGNEQFF. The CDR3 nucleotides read TGTGCCAGCAGTTTTGTGGCAGGGCCAGGCAATGAGCAGTTCTTC.

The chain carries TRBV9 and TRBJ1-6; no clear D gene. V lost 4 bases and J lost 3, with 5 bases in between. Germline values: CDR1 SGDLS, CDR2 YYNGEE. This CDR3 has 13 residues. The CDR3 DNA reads TGTGCCAGCAGCCAACACTATAATTCACCCCTCCACTTT. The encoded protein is CASSQHYNSPLHF.

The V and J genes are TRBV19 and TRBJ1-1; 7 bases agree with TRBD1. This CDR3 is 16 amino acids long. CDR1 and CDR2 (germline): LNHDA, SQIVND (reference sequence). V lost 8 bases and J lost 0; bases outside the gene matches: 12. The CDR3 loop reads CASFPDLQGMNTEAFF. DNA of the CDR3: TGTGCCAGTTTCCCCGACCTACAGGGGATGAACACTGAAGCTTTCTTT. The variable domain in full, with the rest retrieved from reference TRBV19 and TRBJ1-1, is DGGITQSPKYLFRKEGQNVTLSCEQNLNHDAMYWYRQDPGQGLRLIYYSQIVNDFQKGDIAEGYSVSREKKESFPLTVTSAQKNPTAFYLCASFPDLQGMNTEAFFGQGTRLTVV.

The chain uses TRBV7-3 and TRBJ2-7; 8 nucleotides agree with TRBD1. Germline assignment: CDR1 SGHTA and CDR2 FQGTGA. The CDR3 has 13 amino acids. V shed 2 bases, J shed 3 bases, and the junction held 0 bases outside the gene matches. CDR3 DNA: TGTGCCAGCAGCTTAGACAGGGGCTACGAGCAGTACTTC. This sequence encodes CASSLDRGYEQYF.

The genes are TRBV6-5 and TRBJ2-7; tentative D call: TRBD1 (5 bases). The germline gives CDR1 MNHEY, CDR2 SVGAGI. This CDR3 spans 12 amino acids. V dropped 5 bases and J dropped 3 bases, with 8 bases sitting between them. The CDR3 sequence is CASSPDNYEQYF. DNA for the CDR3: TGTGCCAGCAGTCCGGACAACTACGAGCAGTACTTC.

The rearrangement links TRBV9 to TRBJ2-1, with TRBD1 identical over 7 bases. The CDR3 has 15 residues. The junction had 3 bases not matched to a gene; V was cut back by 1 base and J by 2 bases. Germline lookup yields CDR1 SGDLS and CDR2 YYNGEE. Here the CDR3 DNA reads TGTGCCAGCAGCGTATTGACAGGGACCTACAATGAGCAGTTCTTC. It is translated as CASSVLTGTYNEQFF. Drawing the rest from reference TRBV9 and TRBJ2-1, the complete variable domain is DSGVTQTPKHLITATGQRVTLRCSPRSGDLSVYWYQQSLDQGLQFLIQYYNGEERAKGNILERFSAQQFPDLHSELNLSSLELGDSALYFCASSVLTGTYNEQFFGPGTRLTVL.